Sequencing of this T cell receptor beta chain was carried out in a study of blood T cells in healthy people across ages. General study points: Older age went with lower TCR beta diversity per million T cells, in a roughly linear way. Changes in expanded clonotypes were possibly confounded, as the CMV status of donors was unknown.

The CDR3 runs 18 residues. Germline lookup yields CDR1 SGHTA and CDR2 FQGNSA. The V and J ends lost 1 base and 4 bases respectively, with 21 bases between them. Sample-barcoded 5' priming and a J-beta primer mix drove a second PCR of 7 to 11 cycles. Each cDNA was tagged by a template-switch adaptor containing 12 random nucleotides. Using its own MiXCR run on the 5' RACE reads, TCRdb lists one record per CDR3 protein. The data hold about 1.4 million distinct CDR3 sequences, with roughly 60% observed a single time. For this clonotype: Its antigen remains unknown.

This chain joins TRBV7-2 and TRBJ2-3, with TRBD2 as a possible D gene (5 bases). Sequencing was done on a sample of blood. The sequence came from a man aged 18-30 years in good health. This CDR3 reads CASSLVYFGELGPDTQYF. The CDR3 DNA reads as TGTGCCAGCAGCTTAGTGTATTTCGGGGAGCTGGGCCCAGATACGCAGTATTTT.